This T cell receptor beta chain was obtained from a study of long-term antiretroviral therapy in people with HIV. The CDR3 covers 16 residues. Per the germline V gene, CDR1 is SQVTM and CDR2 is ANQGSEA. V lost 2 bases and J lost 0, with 11 bases in between. The study, taken as a whole, reports: The repertoire was dominated at all time points by clones expanded before ART.

Cryopreserved PBMC samples of roughly 0.85-11 million cells were used for DNA extraction. The assay, immunoSEQ v3.0, was run at survey level. Here immunoSEQ multiplex PCR was the method, and the copy in TCRdb shows in-frame clones only, minus some. The sample includes some 16,000 clones, 75% to 85% of them seen just once. This clone occurred once. Its specificity is not known. This TCR derives from a young man with HIV. This sample comprised unsorted PBMCs, obtained 0.1 years before starting antiretroviral therapy. This sequence joins TRBV29-1 and TRBJ2-6, with D perhaps being TRBD1 or TRBD2 (5 bases each). The CDR3 protein is CSVERDVDSGANVLTF. DNA for the CDR3: TGCAGCGTTGAACGGGACGTAGACTCTGGGGCCAACGTCCTGACTTTC.